Detailed here is one T cell receptor beta chain. Original processing notes: How many nucleated cells were present was estimated from reference gene primer amplification. Measured with immunoSEQ multiplex PCR; TCRdb has only the in-frame clones, and not every one. V, J and clone size are those of that table, while D and trimming were read from the DNA. The sample contains 130,000 to 150,000 clones, 88% of which appear only once. The V segment lost 3 bases and the J segment 4 bases; nucleotides outside the gene matches: 16. The germline gives CDR1 MDHEN, CDR2 SYDVKM. This CDR3 has 19 amino acids. This entry comes from a study of blood T cell repertoires in COVID-19. Study context: Both acute and convalescent COVID-19 samples were obtained from the United States, Italy and Spain.

Cohort assignment relied on participant-reported clinical history. The source of this sequence is a woman aged 30 to 39 with acute COVID-19. The sequencing sample was made of PBMCs or T cells enriched from blood (not recorded which). The gene calls are TRBV28 and TRBJ2-2, with 8 bases matching TRBD1. In nucleotides, the CDR3 is TGTGCCAGCAGTTTGTCGAGTCGTATGGGACAGGTCTTCACCGGGGAGCTGTTTTTT. Translated, it gives CASSLSSRMGQVFTGELFF.